The 5 T cell receptor beta chains below were found in one sample sequenced in a study of beta chain features in type 1 diabetes. Overall study results and limits: Moderate but significant shortening of TCRB CDR3s was recorded in all four CD4+ subsets from Type 1 diabetes patients.

Their recognized antigens are unknown. Expressed TCRB transcripts got sequenced, as all isolated RNA was reverse transcribed. Profiled with immunoSEQ multiplex PCR; TCRdb holds only in-frame clones, not every one. The repertoire holds roughly 50,000 clones, under 50% seen once, with 1.4% in the top ten. Sequencing input: Tregs from blood. Source of these receptors: a man aged 25-45 years with type 1 diabetes.

This clone was seen a handful of times. V usage is TRBV25-1 and J usage is TRBJ2-7, with 8 bases aligning to TRBD1. The ends lost 4 bases at V and 5 bases at J; junction bases unmatched: 10. Germline V gene lookup returns CDR1 MGHDK and CDR2 SYGVNS. This CDR3 is built from 15 residues. DNA for the CDR3: TGTGCCAGCAGTGCGGAACAGGGGGTTAGCGACGAGCAGTACTTC. This encodes CASSAEQGVSDEQYF.

This chain uses TRBV10-1 with TRBJ2-3; 15 bases align to TRBD2. Germline CDR1 and CDR2: WNHNN and SYGVQD (reference sequence). The ends lost 1 base at V and 5 bases at J; junction bases unmatched: 4. The length of the CDR3 is 17 residues. DNA for the CDR3: TGCGCCAGCAGTGAGTGGACTAGCGGGAGGGCCGGAGATACGCAGTATTTT. It encodes CASSEWTSGRAGDTQYF.

Only a few counts were recorded for this clone. V is TRBV18 and J is TRBJ2-7, with 8 bases that match TRBD1. CDR3 size: 16 residues. The germline V gene encodes CDR1 KGHSH and CDR2 LQKENI. With V trimmed by 0 bases and J by 2 bases, 6 bases remained unmatched. The CDR3 DNA reads TGTGCCAGCTCACCACCTGGTCGGGACAGGACCTACGAGCAGTACTTC. It is translated as CASSPPGRDRTYEQYF.

This chain uses TRBV27 with TRBJ2-5; the D is unclear. This CDR3 has 12 residues. The germline gives CDR1 MNHEY, CDR2 SMNVEV (reference sequence). Trimming cost V 6 bases and J 2 bases, with 7 bases left between them. CDR3 nucleotide sequence: TGTGCCAGCAGCCACTTGCAAGAGACCCAGTACTTC. Translated, it gives CASSHLQETQYF.

This clone was recorded a few times. V is TRBV5-1 and J is TRBJ2-5, with D unclear. This CDR3 contains 14 residues. Trimming cost V 0 bases and J 3 bases, with 9 bases left between them. Germline lookup yields CDR1 SGHRS and CDR2 YFSETQ. CDR3 in amino acids: CASSLAIQKETQYF. In DNA form, the CDR3 reads TGCGCCAGCAGCTTGGCAATCCAGAAAGAGACCCAGTACTTC.